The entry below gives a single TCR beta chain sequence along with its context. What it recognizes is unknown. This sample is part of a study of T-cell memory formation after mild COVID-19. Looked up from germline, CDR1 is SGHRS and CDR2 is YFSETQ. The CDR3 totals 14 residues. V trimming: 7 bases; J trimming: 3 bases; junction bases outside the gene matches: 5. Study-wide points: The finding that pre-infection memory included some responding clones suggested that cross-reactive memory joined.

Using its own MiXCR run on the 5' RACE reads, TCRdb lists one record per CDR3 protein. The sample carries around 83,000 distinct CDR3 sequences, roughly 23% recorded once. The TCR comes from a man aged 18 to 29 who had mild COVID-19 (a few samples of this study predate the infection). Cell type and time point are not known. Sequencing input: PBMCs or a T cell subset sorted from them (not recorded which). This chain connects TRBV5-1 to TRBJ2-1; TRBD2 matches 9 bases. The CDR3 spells CASAQRGDYNEQFF. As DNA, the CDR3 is TGCGCCAGCGCCCAGCGGGGGGACTACAATGAGCAGTTCTTC.